This TCR beta chain was observed in a study of beta chain features in type 1 diabetes (dated by TCRdb to between 2017 and 2018). In the study overall: Mean age, gender distribution, total cell number and subset yield were not different between patients and healthy donors. Across all samples, around 99 million sorted cells were examined, and cell number per subset correlated strongly with RNA yield. The study compared TCRB repertoires of sorted circulating CD4+ T cell subsets between recently diagnosed type 1 diabetes patients and matched healthy donors. Regulatory and stem cell-like memory subsets were isolated from only 8 patients and roughly 8 healthy donors, whereas naive and central memory subsets came from all 30 or so donors.

The High Capacity cDNA Reverse Transcription Kit was used to reverse transcribe all of the isolated RNA, meaning that expressed TCRB transcripts were what got sequenced. Naive, central memory and regulatory T cell samples underwent deep immunoSEQ sequencing, averaging approximately 3.3 million total reads per sample. After sorted cells were lysed in RLT buffer, RNA was extracted with DNase-treated RNeasy Micro or Mini kits, with the choice depending on cell number. To prevent cross-contamination, each cell subset was processed individually, whereas patient and healthy donor samples were processed jointly. TCRB sequences were amplified from cDNA with the immunoSEQ multiplex PCR, producing 87-bp fragments spanning the CDR3 region. Amplicons were sequenced on the Illumina HiSeq platform. The paper's processing steps were these. PCR bias was computationally corrected using synthetic template baselines, reads within Hamming distance 2 were collapsed, and singletons that could not be merged were discarded. Reads were aligned against IMGT so that V, D and J genes, CDR3 length and insertions or deletions at six rearrangement sites could be assigned. Clonotype counts were normalized to sorted cell number within each subset before computing true diversity and Gini coefficients with the tcR R package. The overlap coefficient, calculated on TCRB nucleotide sequences, was used to measure repertoire sharing. The table was pulled from immuneACCESS by TCRdb, which kept in-frame rearrangements only. Such tables lose some clones; where checked, under half of the loss comes from unresolved V genes, and the rest has no known cause. D and trimming were read from the DNA, whereas the V and J calls and clone size are those reported in that table. This sample has about 150,000 clones in its table, and 11% of those were observed once. About 2.1% of the sample rests with the top ten.

The CDR3 has 15 amino acids, counting the end cysteine and phenylalanine. This entry keeps only the CDR3 DNA: 45 bases, framed from base 1. CDR1 and CDR2 are drawn from the germline V gene: SGHTA, FQGNSA. Trimming costs V 5 bases and J 5 bases, and their ends lie 19 bases apart. Worth noting for this clone: This clone's antigen is unknown. No much larger clonotype is one base removed from it; base qualities were not supplied.

Each donor gave one peripheral blood draw, about 110 mL on average, collected into heparinised tubes. Using a panel that included CD45RO, CCR7, CD25, CD127, CD95 and CD27, naive, central memory, regulatory and stem cell-like memory CD4+ T cells were sorted on a BD FACSAria II. Purity was above 98% for every sorted population. PBMCs were isolated immediately by Lymphoprep density gradient centrifugation and stained directly without culture. So that batch effects would be minimized, each experiment stained and sorted samples in pairs, pairing one healthy donor with one patient. Overall results and qualifications from the work: Because cDNA rather than genomic DNA was sequenced, highly expressing activated cells could have been over-represented, although no difference in activation and CD3 levels was found between groups. A moderate but significant shortening of TCRB CDR3 length was observed in type 1 diabetes patients in all four CD4+ subsets. Fewer insertions and more nucleotide deletions at VDJ recombination sites were observed in patients with type 1 diabetes, implying thymic rearrangement abnormalities. Naive, central memory and regulatory TCRB repertoires appeared to be more similar among patients than among healthy donors. Shorter templates might have been favored by PCR, but patient and control samples were amplified and corrected together, so both groups would have been affected equally by any skew. Because the HLA sub-analyses included only small numbers of individuals, any influence of HLA type on TCRB rearrangement was left unresolved.

The sequence is built from TRBV7-2 and TRBJ2-7, with TRBD1 tentatively as D gene (6 bases match). What was sequenced was central memory CD4+ T cells from blood. The clonotype comes from a man aged 18 to 29 in good health. The CDR3 has the sequence CASSPTLAGAHEQYF. The DNA reads TGTGCCAGCAGCCCGACCCTAGCAGGGGCCCACGAGCAGTACTTC.